This T cell receptor beta chain came from a study of early T cells in non-severe SARS-CoV-2 infection. The CDR3 contains 15 residues. Germline V CDR1 and CDR2: DFQATT, SNEGSKA (reference sequence). V was shortened by 4 bases and J by 0 bases, with 14 bases between the two germline ends. Unique molecular identifiers (one per individual cDNA molecule) were attached. TCRdb independently ran MiXCR on the 5' RACE reads; one entry per CDR3 protein. The repertoire has approximately 46,000 distinct CDR3 sequences, roughly 8.8% of them found once; the top ten carry 14% to 15%. This clonotype has ten or more counts.

Sequencing was performed on whole blood. The source of this sequence is an adult who was a healthcare worker with PCR-confirmed SARS-CoV-2 infection or an uninfected control (not recorded which). This chain connects TRBV20-1 to TRBJ2-3; D is possibly TRBD2 (5 bases). CDR3 in amino acids: CSAKSLLDSTDTQYF. In DNA, the CDR3 is TGCAGTGCTAAATCCCTACTAGACAGCACAGATACGCAGTATTTT.